Listed below are T cell receptor beta chains from one sample, sequenced in a study of cytomegalovirus exposure and HLA in healthy donors. Sequencing used immunoSEQ multiplex PCR; TCRdb keeps in-frame clones, though not all of them. The repertoire consists of around 99,000 clones, with 60% to 80% occurring once and the leading ten covering approximately 2.2%. The specimen sequenced was PBMCs. These receptors all stem from a young man in good health and CMV-seronegative. Both conserved end residues are part of each CDR3. D genes are given only for firm matches. Rows may omit the clone size; those that give it use once, few, many or a size class.

j_gene	abundance	v_gene	d_gene	len	CDR3aa	CDR3nt
TRBJ1-1	.	TRBV11-1	TRBD1	14	CASSVFTGGTEAFF	TGTGCCAGCAGCGTTTTTACAGGGGGCACTGAAGCTTTCTTT
TRBJ1-5	.	TRBV10-2	.	13	CASSESEEQPQHF	TGCGCCAGCAGTGAGTCCGAGGAACAGCCCCAGCATTTT
TRBJ2-7	.	TRBV5-1	.	15	CASSQKTVSSYEQYF	TGCGCCAGCAGCCAGAAGACAGTTTCCTCCTACGAGCAGTACTTC
TRBJ1-6	once	TRBV4-2	TRBD1	16	CASSQETGQGDSPLHF	TGTGCCAGCAGCCAAGAAACGGGACAGGGCGATTCACCCCTCCACTTT
TRBJ1-2	.	TRBV23-1	.	13	CASGAGFTYGYTF	TGCGCCAGCGGTGCAGGGTTTACCTATGGCTACACCTTC
TRBJ1-6	.	TRBV2	.	13	CASEMAGNSPLHF	TGTGCCAGCGAAATGGCGGGTAATTCACCCCTCCACTTT
TRBJ2-5	.	TRBV9	.	14	CASSVDPVTKTQYF	TGTGCCAGCAGCGTAGACCCAGTCACAAAGACCCAGTACTTC
TRBJ2-1	few	TRBV5-1	TRBD1	12	CASSLPGQGEFF	TGCGCCAGCAGCTTGCCCGGACAGGGAGAGTTCTTC
TRBJ2-3	.	TRBV4-1	TRBD2	16	CASSQIPSGVTDTQYF	TGCGCCAGCAGCCAGATTCCCAGCGGGGTGACAGATACGCAGTATTTT
TRBJ1-5	.	TRBV2	TRBD1	15	CASRMRGQGNQPQHF	TGTGCCAGCAGAATGAGGGGGCAGGGCAATCAGCCCCAGCATTTT
TRBJ2-1	.	TRBV28	.	16	CASSPLSFGSYNEQFF	TGTGCCAGCAGTCCCCTGTCCTTCGGCTCCTACAATGAGCAGTTCTTC
TRBJ2-5	.	TRBV15	.	14	CATSRAGRAETQYF	TGTGCCACCAGCAGAGCTGGCAGGGCGGAGACCCAGTACTTC
TRBJ1-1	.	TRBV27	TRBD1	18	CARTGGQERPRVNTEAFF	TGTGCCAGGACGGGGGGACAGGAGCGGCCCCGTGTTAACACTGAAGCTTTCTTT
TRBJ1-6	.	TRBV9	.	16	CASSAPVTGRDSPLHF	TGTGCCAGCAGCGCCCCGGTCACGGGGAGGGACTCACCCCTCCACTTT
TRBJ1-1	.	TRBV4-3	.	15	CASSQDSGVGTEAFF	TGCGCCAGCAGCCAAGATTCAGGGGTGGGCACTGAAGCTTTCTTT
TRBJ2-5	once	TRBV6-5	TRBD1	12	CASSRGTGAQYF	TGTGCCAGCAGTCGCGGGACAGGGGCGCAGTACTTC
TRBJ2-7	.	TRBV27	TRBD1	15	CASSSWTGAPYEQYF	TGTGCCAGCAGTTCCTGGACAGGGGCCCCCTACGAGCAGTACTTC
TRBJ2-1	.	TRBV7-3	TRBD1	16	CASSSPGTGDGNEQFF	TGTGCCAGCAGCTCTCCGGGGACAGGGGACGGGAATGAGCAGTTCTTC
TRBJ1-2	.	TRBV6-5	.	16	CASSYASGGRTTPISF	TGTGCCAGCAGTTACGCTTCGGGGGGCAGGACAACCCCTATCTCCTTC
TRBJ2-7	.	TRBV6-5	TRBD1	13	CASSPGGGNEQYF	TGTGCCAGCAGCCCAGGGGGCGGGAACGAGCAGTACTTC
TRBJ2-2	.	TRBV5-1	.	13	CASSLQSTGELFF	TGCGCCAGCAGCTTACAGAGCACCGGGGAGCTGTTTTTT
TRBJ2-3	.	TRBV6-5	.	15	CASSYSGQYTDTQYF	TGTGCCAGCAGTTACTCGGGACAATACACAGATACGCAGTATTTT
TRBJ2-3	.	TRBV19	.	13	CASSPTAQDTQYF	TGTGCCAGTAGTCCAACGGCACAGGATACGCAGTATTTT
TRBJ2-7	.	TRBV5-1	.	13	CASSLRGTVEQYF	TGCGCCAGCAGCTTGCGTGGCACCGTCGAGCAGTACTTC
TRBJ2-1	.	TRBV7-3	.	16	CASSSRSHSSYNEQFF	TGTGCCAGCAGCTCCCGTTCTCATAGCTCCTACAATGAGCAGTTCTTC
TRBJ2-2	once	TRBV19	.	14	CASSMVVNTGELFF	TGTGCCAGTAGTATGGTAGTGAACACCGGGGAGCTGTTTTTT
TRBJ2-6	.	TRBV4-3	TRBD2	18	CASSQTSGGYSGANVLTF	TGCGCCAGCAGCCAAACTAGCGGGGGGTACTCTGGGGCCAACGTCCTGACTTTC
TRBJ1-6	.	TRBV19	.	14	CASTLGRSNSPLHF	TGTGCCAGTACGCTGGGGCGATCGAATTCACCCCTCCACTTT
TRBJ2-2	.	TRBV7-8	TRBD2	18	CASPSGTSGQANTGELFF	TGTGCCAGCCCCTCCGGGACTAGCGGGCAAGCAAACACCGGGGAGCTGTTTTTT
TRBJ1-5	.	TRBV2	TRBD1	15	CASRERTGGNQPQHF	TGTGCCAGCAGAGAAAGGACAGGGGGAAATCAGCCCCAGCATTTT
TRBJ2-7	.	TRBV19	TRBD1	14	CASTQGQGWGEQYF	TGTGCCAGTACTCAGGGACAGGGATGGGGCGAGCAGTACTTC
TRBJ1-1	.	TRBV28	.	14	CASSLGLIGTEAFF	TGTGCCAGCTCCCTGGGCCTAATAGGAACTGAAGCTTTCTTT
TRBJ2-2	few	TRBV2	TRBD1	15	CASSAYQGAGGELFF	TGTGCCAGCAGTGCGTACCAGGGGGCTGGCGGGGAGCTGTTTTTT
TRBJ2-7	.	TRBV7-9	TRBD2	18	CASSLRGGGDSGTYEQYF	TGTGCCAGCAGCTTAAGAGGCGGGGGGGACAGTGGGACCTACGAGCAGTACTTC
TRBJ1-4	.	TRBV11-2	.	15	CASSPRGDGNEKLFF	TGTGCCAGCAGCCCTAGGGGCGACGGTAATGAAAAACTGTTTTTT